This note documents a single T cell receptor (beta chain) sequence. Its recognized antigen is unknown. There are no base qualities to consult, and no much larger clone falls within one base. This entry comes from a study of CD8 T cells in ankylosing spondylitis (dated by TCRdb to the late 2010s). Study-level background: To find TCR variants linked to disease, the study profiled T cell receptor beta repertoires in ankylosing spondylitis patients and healthy donors. Peripheral blood was sampled, and synovial fluid was additionally collected from ankylosing spondylitis patients. The full study cohort was made up of 25 to 30 ankylosing spondylitis patients and over 90 healthy donors.

Broader findings and caveats from the paper: A CD8+ phenotype was shown by the disease-linked clones, which were found at relatively low frequencies in peripheral blood. According to the report, matched synovial fluid samples from ankylosing spondylitis patients were significantly enriched for the disease-linked clones. Blood from ankylosing spondylitis patients appeared to be characterized by a TCR beta motif composed of eight highly homologous amino acid variants. Some motif variants were previously reported in synovial fluid and blood of reactive arthritis patients, suggesting common disease-initiation mechanisms.

The CDR3 goes from the cysteine to the phenylalanine over 13 residues. Only the CDR3 region is kept as DNA, spanning 39 bases read in frame from base 1. Trimming at the junction amounts to 3 bases on V and 10 bases on J, and the germline ends lie 14 bases apart. In the germline V gene, CDR1 corresponds to WSHSY and CDR2 to SAAADI. Instrument on record: Illumina HiSeq 2500. Quantitative 5'-RACE with molecular barcodes was the method used to prepare the TCR beta libraries. On the authors' methods: Disease-linked TCR variants were identified with a new computational method built on a probabilistic model of VDJ rearrangement. TCRdb redid the processing of the public reads, applying fastp at Q25 and MiXCR, and retained in-frame beta chains. Here each entry gathers all rows of one CDR3 protein and keeps the most common genes and DNA. TCRdb's processing, not the authors', yielded these V and J calls. In all, the sample holds about 450,000 distinct CDR3 sequences, and 25% to 30% of those were seen once. Over 0.8% of the sample goes to the ten largest clones.

The chain joins TRBV10-2 to TRBJ2-3; confidence is insufficient to name the D gene. This TCR derives from a male donor with ankylosing spondylitis. Sequencing was carried out using blood, either unsorted or a sorted T cell fraction (not recorded which). The CDR3 protein sequence reads: CASSDVAIGAQYF. The DNA reads as follows: TGCGCCAGCAGTGACGTGGCTATCGGTGCGCAGTATTTT.